This entry describes one T cell receptor (beta chain). Other DNA sequences of this sample code for an identical CDR3. Germline V gene data show CDR1 as LNHDA and CDR2 as SQIVND (reference sequence). Between the trimmed V and J ends, which lost 1 base and 1 base, there was a span of 8 bases. CDR3 size: 14 residues. This sample was taken from a study of blood T cell repertoires in COVID-19. Turning to the study itself: Nucleic acid was either cDNA or gDNA, and it came from T cells, B-cell-depleted T cells, or PBMCs.

Data came from immunoSEQ multiplex PCR; TCRdb stores just in-frame clones and leaves some out. The table includes more than 250,000 clones, 83% detected once. This chain connects TRBV19 to TRBJ2-7, with a tentative D call TRBD2 (6 bases). The clonotype was recovered from a woman aged 45-59 years with acute or convalescent COVID-19. Sequenced material: peripheral blood. The chain's CDR3 is CASSIGGGSYEQYF. CDR3 sequence (DNA): TGTGCCAGTAGTATAGGGGGAGGATCCTACGAGCAGTACTTC.